This TCR beta chain was retrieved from a study of T cells after yellow fever vaccination. This clonotype was observed a handful of times. The antigen is unknown. CDR1 MNHEY and CDR2 SVGAGI come from the germline V gene. V was clipped by 2 bases and J by 4 bases, with 11 bases between them. The CDR3 runs 14 residues. In TCRdb, the 5' RACE reads were re-called with MiXCR into one record per CDR3 protein. Altogether 150,000 to 200,000 distinct CDR3 sequences are present, approximately 9.9% being singletons, with the ten largest covering roughly 36%. Study outcomes and limitations: Most clones from primary vaccination resurfaced after the booster (96% CD4, 88% CD8).

This clonotype originated in a man between 18 and 35 years old who received the YFV17D yellow fever vaccine. The chain recombines TRBV6-5 with TRBJ1-1; D may be TRBD1 (5 bases). The sequences come from CD8+ T cells sorted from PBMCs, collected 45 days after the yellow fever booster vaccination. The CDR3 DNA sequence: TGTGCCAGCAGTTACAAAGCGGGGGGCACTGAAGCTTTCTTT. Protein: CASSYKAGGTEAFF.